What follows are 25 T cell receptor beta chains derived from one specimen sequenced in a study of OX40 agonist ivuxolimab in advanced cancers. Assay used: immunoSEQ multiplex PCR; TCRdb lists only in-frame clones, some missing. The table shows approximately 69,000 clones, with around 82% occurring only once. This specimen consisted of CD4+ or CD8+ T cells sorted from blood, obtained in a trial of the OX40 agonist ivuxolimab. These receptor sequences come from an adult with an advanced solid tumor such as melanoma, head and neck, liver or kidney cancer.

V usage is TRBV10-1 and J usage is TRBJ2-7; no firm D call. CDR3 length: 15 amino acids. Germline V CDR1 and CDR2: WNHNN, SYGVQD (reference sequence). With 7 bases removed from V and 0 bases from J, the gap between germline ends came to 16 bases. This CDR3 reads CASTPFKRHSYEQYF. In nucleotides, the CDR3 is TGCGCCAGCACTCCGTTTAAACGGCACTCCTACGAGCAGTACTTC.

V and J are TRBV9 and TRBJ2-7; a weak D match, TRBD1 (6 bases). V gave up 0 bases and J gave up 2 bases, with 15 bases separating them. Germline CDR1 and CDR2: SGDLS and YYNGEE. The CDR3 has 16 amino acids. The CDR3 DNA reads TGTGCCAGCAGCGTAGGTCCAGGGGCTGGCGCCTACGAGCAGTACTTC. It codes for CASSVGPGAGAYEQYF.

The J gene is TRBJ2-2, the V gene TRBV2; possibly TRBD1 for D (5 bases). CDR1 SNHLY and CDR2 FYNNEI come from the germline V gene. The CDR3 runs to 14 residues. The V end was cut by 8 bases, the J end by 1 base, with 11 bases between. CDR3 sequence: CASRWTQNTGELFF. The DNA of the CDR3 is TGTGCCAGCCGTTGGACACAGAACACCGGGGAGCTGTTTTTT.

The V and J genes are TRBV25-1 and TRBJ1-6; D call uncertain. The V gene's germline CDR1 is MGHDK and CDR2 SYGVNS. The V and J ends lost 3 bases and 10 bases respectively, with 10 bases between them. This CDR3 contains 13 residues. This CDR3 reads CASSEKGQSPLHF. DNA of the CDR3: TGTGCCAGCAGTGAGAAAGGGCAATCACCCCTCCACTTT.

This clone was picked up a small number of times. V is TRBV5-6 and J is TRBJ2-7, with unresolved D. Germline CDR1 SGHDT, CDR2 YYEEEE. V was pared by 4 bases and J by 3 bases, with 14 bases between. The length of the CDR3 is 14 residues. DNA of the CDR3: TGTGCCAGCAGCCCCAACGAGGTCTTCTACGAGCAGTACTTC. It codes for CASSPNEVFYEQYF.

The gene calls are TRBV25-1 and TRBJ2-7; tentatively, D is TRBD1 or TRBD2 (6 bases each). The CDR3 is 13 amino acids. V was clipped by 4 bases and J by 3 bases, with 10 bases between them. The germline V gene encodes CDR1 MGHDK and CDR2 SYGVNS. Here the CDR3 DNA reads TGTGCCAGCAGTGGAGGGGGGATCTACGAGCAGTACTTC. Encoded protein: CASSGGGIYEQYF.

The DNA for the CDR3 is TGTGCCAGCAGCCCTAGGCAGGCGACCTCTGGGGCCAACGTCCTGACTTTC. It specifies CASSPRQATSGANVLTF. The chain is built from TRBV7-6 and TRBJ2-6, with D hard to call. The CDR3 has 17 residues. The germline V gene encodes CDR1 SGHVS and CDR2 FNYEAQ. The ends were cut back, 5 bases at V and 0 bases at J, with 14 bases in the middle.

This chain joins TRBV5-4 and TRBJ1-1; 8 positions match TRBD1. The CDR3 length is 13 residues. V shed 1 base and J 8 bases; nucleotides not matched to a gene: 4. The germline V gene encodes CDR1 SGHNT and CDR2 YYREEE (reference sequence). DNA of the CDR3: TGTGCCAGCAGCTTGAAGGGACAGGAAGAAGCTTTCTTT. This sequence encodes CASSLKGQEEAFF. Looking up the rest from reference TRBV5-4 and TRBJ1-1 gives the full variable domain: ETGVTQSPTHLIKTRGQQVTLRCSSQSGHNTVSWYQQALGQGPQFIFQYYREEENGRGNFPPRFSGLQFPNYSSELNVNALELDDSALYLCASSLKGQEEAFFGQGTRLTVV.

The chain is built from TRBV4-2 and TRBJ2-2; TRBD1 matches 8 bases. Germline V gene lookup returns CDR1 LGHNA and CDR2 YNFKEQ. This CDR3 contains 16 residues. J was trimmed by 4 bases and V by 4 bases; bases with no gene match: 8. This CDR3 reads CASSPPAQGVTGELFF. The CDR3 DNA reads as TGTGCCAGCAGCCCACCGGCACAGGGGGTCACCGGGGAGCTGTTTTTT.

The V gene is TRBV18, the J gene TRBJ1-1; D remains ambiguous. V dropped 0 bases and J dropped 7 bases, with 9 bases sitting between them. The CDR3 consists of 13 residues. Germline CDR1 KGHSH, CDR2 LQKENI. This chain's CDR3 is CASSPPTRSEAFF. The CDR3, as DNA: TGTGCCAGCTCACCACCGACGAGGAGTGAAGCTTTCTTT.

In this sample, this clone turned up once. The chain is built from TRBV9 and TRBJ2-3; TRBD2 matches 9 bases. The CDR3 runs 14 residues. Germline values: CDR1 SGDLS, CDR2 YYNGEE. The J segment lost 6 bases and the V segment lost 6 bases, leaving 8 bases of the junction unmatched. The CDR3 spells CASTASGAADTQYF. The CDR3, as DNA: TGTGCCAGCACTGCTAGCGGGGCCGCGGATACGCAGTATTTT.

This clone was detected once. The CDR3 here is CASSLIFAGELFF. The CDR3 DNA reads TGTGCCAGCAGCTTAATTTTTGCCGGGGAGCTGTTTTTT. This sequence joins TRBV11-3 and TRBJ2-2; D gene ambiguous. Germline assignment: CDR1 SGHNT and CDR2 YENEEA. V lost 2 bases to trimming and J lost 6 bases, with 7 bases between them. CDR3 size: 13 residues. Full variable domain (outside the CDR3, taken from reference TRBV11-3 and TRBJ2-2): EAGVVQSPRYKIIEKKQPVAFWCNPISGHNTLYWYLQNLGQGPELLIRYENEEAVDDSQLPKDRFSAERLKGVDSTLKIQPAELGDSAVYLCASSLIFAGELFFGEGSRLTVL.

The chain employs TRBV29-1 and TRBJ1-2; no clear D gene. This CDR3 spans 14 amino acids. V was shortened by 0 bases and J by 6 bases, with 14 bases between the two germline ends. Germline-derived CDR1 and CDR2 are SQVTM and ANQGSEA. The CDR3 DNA sequence: TGCAGCGTTGAAGATCGGGCAGGCATAGATGGCTACACCTTC. Its translation is CSVEDRAGIDGYTF.

The table lists this clone with a count of one. The CDR3 is CASSLNGPRGTEAFF. DNA for the CDR3: TGTGCCAGCAGCCTGAACGGGCCCAGGGGAACTGAAGCTTTCTTT. V gene TRBV13 combines with J gene TRBJ1-1; D possibly corresponds to TRBD1 (6 bases). V was pared by 5 bases and J by 5 bases, with 18 bases between. The CDR3 totals 15 residues. Per germline, CDR1 PRHDT and CDR2 FYEKMQ (reference sequence).

This clone was seen a handful of times. The V gene is TRBV27, the J gene TRBJ1-3; perhaps TRBD1 as D (6 bases). Trimming took off 6 bases at V and 3 bases at J, with 12 bases between the two ends. This CDR3 spans 14 amino acids. Germline V gene lookup returns CDR1 MNHEY and CDR2 SMNVEV (reference sequence). The CDR3 bases are TGTGCCAGCAGCGCAGCGACAGGTGGAAACACCATATATTTT. It translates to CASSAATGGNTIYF.

The chain carries TRBV2 and TRBJ2-4; D perhaps matches TRBD2 (5 bases). The CDR3 extends over 14 amino acids. The V end lost 7 bases, the J end lost 6 bases, and 16 bases lay between the germline ends. Per germline, CDR1 SNHLY and CDR2 FYNNEI. The CDR3 reads CASTEVPRGNIQYF. Here the CDR3 DNA reads TGTGCCAGCACCGAGGTTCCCCGGGGAAACATTCAGTACTTC.

The chain uses TRBV5-1 and TRBJ1-1; TRBD1 matches at 11 bases. Germline loops: CDR1 SGHRS, CDR2 YFSETQ. The CDR3 runs to 15 residues. V lost 4 bases, J lost 4 bases, and 6 bases stayed unmatched. Here the CDR3 DNA reads TGCGCCAGCAGCCGGTGGGACAGGGGGGTCACTGAAGCTTTCTTT. Amino acids: CASSRWDRGVTEAFF.

CDR3 protein: CASSPGKDRGNEQYF. CDR3 nucleotide sequence: TGTGCCAGCAGCCCAGGAAAAGACAGGGGAAACGAGCAGTACTTC. The V and J genes are TRBV4-2 and TRBJ2-7, with 8 bases identical to TRBD1. Germline CDR1 LGHNA, CDR2 YNFKEQ. The CDR3 covers 15 residues. V was clipped by 4 bases and J by 5 bases; unmatched bases: 10.

The chain links TRBV11-2 to TRBJ2-5; D assignment may be TRBD1 or TRBD2 (5 bases each). The CDR3 spans 14 residues. V lost 5 bases and J lost 5, with 15 bases in between. Germline CDR1 reads SGHAT; CDR2 reads FQNNGV. CDR3 coding DNA: TGTGCCAGCAGCCACCTGGAAGAGGGGGAGACCCAGTACTTC. Its protein is CASSHLEEGETQYF. Filled out from reference TRBV11-2 and TRBJ2-5, the complete variable domain reads EAGVAQSPRYKIIEKRQSVAFWCNPISGHATLYWYQQILGQGPKLLIQFQNNGVVDDSQLPKDRFSAERLKGVDSTLKIQPAKLEDSAVYLCASSHLEEGETQYFGPGTRLLVL.

This chain uses TRBV4-3 with TRBJ1-6, with D tentatively TRBD1 (5 bases). In germline, CDR1 is LGHNA, CDR2 YSLEER. CDR3 length: 16 amino acids. V was pared by 0 bases and J by 7 bases, with 13 bases between. CDR3 in amino acids: CASSQERGGLNSPLHF. The CDR3 DNA reads as TGCGCCAGCAGCCAAGAGCGTGGGGGGTTGAATTCACCCCTCCACTTT.

V is TRBV2 and J is TRBJ1-1; D perhaps matches TRBD1 (6 bases). The germline gives CDR1 SNHLY, CDR2 FYNNEI. This CDR3 spans 17 amino acids. The V and J ends lost 4 bases and 4 bases respectively, with 22 bases between them. CDR3 sequence: CASSVRPGAGPSTEAFF. The CDR3 DNA is TGTGCCAGCAGTGTTAGGCCGGGGGCGGGCCCCAGCACTGAAGCTTTCTTT.

J is TRBJ2-3 and V is TRBV6-1, with D uncertain. Germline loops: CDR1 MNHNS, CDR2 SASEGT. Trimming pared 0 bases from V and 2 bases from J, leaving 9 bases between. The CDR3 consists of 15 residues. CDR3 in DNA: TGTGCCAGCAGTGAAGCCACCGTGGACACAGATACGCAGTATTTT. This sequence encodes CASSEATVDTDTQYF.

V gene TRBV29-1 combines with J gene TRBJ1-2, with D tentatively TRBD1 (5 bases). The germline V gene has CDR1 SQVTM and CDR2 ANQGSEA. There are 11 residues in the CDR3. V lost 6 bases and J 3 bases, leaving 8 bases between the germline ends. Written as DNA, the CDR3 is TGCAGCGTGGGGACGGACTATGGCTACACCTTC. Its protein product is CSVGTDYGYTF.

The chain carries TRBV19 and TRBJ2-5; TRBD2 matches 12 bases. The CDR3 sequence is 14 residues long. CDR1 is LNHDA and CDR2 is SQIVND in the germline V gene (reference sequence). Germline trimming cut 4 bases from V and 5 bases from J; bases unmatched to any gene: 2. The CDR3 reads CASSTSGGDETQYF. Written as DNA, the CDR3 is TGTGCCAGTAGTACTAGCGGGGGGGACGAGACCCAGTACTTC.

V is TRBV29-1 and J is TRBJ2-1, with 11 positions matching TRBD2. The germline gives CDR1 SQVTM, CDR2 ANQGSEA. The CDR3 runs 15 residues. Trimming removed 7 bases from V and 1 base from J; junction bases left unmatched: 6. The CDR3 nucleotides are TGCAGCGGGTTGGGACTAGCGGAGTCCTACAATGAGCAGTTCTTC. This encodes CSGLGLAESYNEQFF.